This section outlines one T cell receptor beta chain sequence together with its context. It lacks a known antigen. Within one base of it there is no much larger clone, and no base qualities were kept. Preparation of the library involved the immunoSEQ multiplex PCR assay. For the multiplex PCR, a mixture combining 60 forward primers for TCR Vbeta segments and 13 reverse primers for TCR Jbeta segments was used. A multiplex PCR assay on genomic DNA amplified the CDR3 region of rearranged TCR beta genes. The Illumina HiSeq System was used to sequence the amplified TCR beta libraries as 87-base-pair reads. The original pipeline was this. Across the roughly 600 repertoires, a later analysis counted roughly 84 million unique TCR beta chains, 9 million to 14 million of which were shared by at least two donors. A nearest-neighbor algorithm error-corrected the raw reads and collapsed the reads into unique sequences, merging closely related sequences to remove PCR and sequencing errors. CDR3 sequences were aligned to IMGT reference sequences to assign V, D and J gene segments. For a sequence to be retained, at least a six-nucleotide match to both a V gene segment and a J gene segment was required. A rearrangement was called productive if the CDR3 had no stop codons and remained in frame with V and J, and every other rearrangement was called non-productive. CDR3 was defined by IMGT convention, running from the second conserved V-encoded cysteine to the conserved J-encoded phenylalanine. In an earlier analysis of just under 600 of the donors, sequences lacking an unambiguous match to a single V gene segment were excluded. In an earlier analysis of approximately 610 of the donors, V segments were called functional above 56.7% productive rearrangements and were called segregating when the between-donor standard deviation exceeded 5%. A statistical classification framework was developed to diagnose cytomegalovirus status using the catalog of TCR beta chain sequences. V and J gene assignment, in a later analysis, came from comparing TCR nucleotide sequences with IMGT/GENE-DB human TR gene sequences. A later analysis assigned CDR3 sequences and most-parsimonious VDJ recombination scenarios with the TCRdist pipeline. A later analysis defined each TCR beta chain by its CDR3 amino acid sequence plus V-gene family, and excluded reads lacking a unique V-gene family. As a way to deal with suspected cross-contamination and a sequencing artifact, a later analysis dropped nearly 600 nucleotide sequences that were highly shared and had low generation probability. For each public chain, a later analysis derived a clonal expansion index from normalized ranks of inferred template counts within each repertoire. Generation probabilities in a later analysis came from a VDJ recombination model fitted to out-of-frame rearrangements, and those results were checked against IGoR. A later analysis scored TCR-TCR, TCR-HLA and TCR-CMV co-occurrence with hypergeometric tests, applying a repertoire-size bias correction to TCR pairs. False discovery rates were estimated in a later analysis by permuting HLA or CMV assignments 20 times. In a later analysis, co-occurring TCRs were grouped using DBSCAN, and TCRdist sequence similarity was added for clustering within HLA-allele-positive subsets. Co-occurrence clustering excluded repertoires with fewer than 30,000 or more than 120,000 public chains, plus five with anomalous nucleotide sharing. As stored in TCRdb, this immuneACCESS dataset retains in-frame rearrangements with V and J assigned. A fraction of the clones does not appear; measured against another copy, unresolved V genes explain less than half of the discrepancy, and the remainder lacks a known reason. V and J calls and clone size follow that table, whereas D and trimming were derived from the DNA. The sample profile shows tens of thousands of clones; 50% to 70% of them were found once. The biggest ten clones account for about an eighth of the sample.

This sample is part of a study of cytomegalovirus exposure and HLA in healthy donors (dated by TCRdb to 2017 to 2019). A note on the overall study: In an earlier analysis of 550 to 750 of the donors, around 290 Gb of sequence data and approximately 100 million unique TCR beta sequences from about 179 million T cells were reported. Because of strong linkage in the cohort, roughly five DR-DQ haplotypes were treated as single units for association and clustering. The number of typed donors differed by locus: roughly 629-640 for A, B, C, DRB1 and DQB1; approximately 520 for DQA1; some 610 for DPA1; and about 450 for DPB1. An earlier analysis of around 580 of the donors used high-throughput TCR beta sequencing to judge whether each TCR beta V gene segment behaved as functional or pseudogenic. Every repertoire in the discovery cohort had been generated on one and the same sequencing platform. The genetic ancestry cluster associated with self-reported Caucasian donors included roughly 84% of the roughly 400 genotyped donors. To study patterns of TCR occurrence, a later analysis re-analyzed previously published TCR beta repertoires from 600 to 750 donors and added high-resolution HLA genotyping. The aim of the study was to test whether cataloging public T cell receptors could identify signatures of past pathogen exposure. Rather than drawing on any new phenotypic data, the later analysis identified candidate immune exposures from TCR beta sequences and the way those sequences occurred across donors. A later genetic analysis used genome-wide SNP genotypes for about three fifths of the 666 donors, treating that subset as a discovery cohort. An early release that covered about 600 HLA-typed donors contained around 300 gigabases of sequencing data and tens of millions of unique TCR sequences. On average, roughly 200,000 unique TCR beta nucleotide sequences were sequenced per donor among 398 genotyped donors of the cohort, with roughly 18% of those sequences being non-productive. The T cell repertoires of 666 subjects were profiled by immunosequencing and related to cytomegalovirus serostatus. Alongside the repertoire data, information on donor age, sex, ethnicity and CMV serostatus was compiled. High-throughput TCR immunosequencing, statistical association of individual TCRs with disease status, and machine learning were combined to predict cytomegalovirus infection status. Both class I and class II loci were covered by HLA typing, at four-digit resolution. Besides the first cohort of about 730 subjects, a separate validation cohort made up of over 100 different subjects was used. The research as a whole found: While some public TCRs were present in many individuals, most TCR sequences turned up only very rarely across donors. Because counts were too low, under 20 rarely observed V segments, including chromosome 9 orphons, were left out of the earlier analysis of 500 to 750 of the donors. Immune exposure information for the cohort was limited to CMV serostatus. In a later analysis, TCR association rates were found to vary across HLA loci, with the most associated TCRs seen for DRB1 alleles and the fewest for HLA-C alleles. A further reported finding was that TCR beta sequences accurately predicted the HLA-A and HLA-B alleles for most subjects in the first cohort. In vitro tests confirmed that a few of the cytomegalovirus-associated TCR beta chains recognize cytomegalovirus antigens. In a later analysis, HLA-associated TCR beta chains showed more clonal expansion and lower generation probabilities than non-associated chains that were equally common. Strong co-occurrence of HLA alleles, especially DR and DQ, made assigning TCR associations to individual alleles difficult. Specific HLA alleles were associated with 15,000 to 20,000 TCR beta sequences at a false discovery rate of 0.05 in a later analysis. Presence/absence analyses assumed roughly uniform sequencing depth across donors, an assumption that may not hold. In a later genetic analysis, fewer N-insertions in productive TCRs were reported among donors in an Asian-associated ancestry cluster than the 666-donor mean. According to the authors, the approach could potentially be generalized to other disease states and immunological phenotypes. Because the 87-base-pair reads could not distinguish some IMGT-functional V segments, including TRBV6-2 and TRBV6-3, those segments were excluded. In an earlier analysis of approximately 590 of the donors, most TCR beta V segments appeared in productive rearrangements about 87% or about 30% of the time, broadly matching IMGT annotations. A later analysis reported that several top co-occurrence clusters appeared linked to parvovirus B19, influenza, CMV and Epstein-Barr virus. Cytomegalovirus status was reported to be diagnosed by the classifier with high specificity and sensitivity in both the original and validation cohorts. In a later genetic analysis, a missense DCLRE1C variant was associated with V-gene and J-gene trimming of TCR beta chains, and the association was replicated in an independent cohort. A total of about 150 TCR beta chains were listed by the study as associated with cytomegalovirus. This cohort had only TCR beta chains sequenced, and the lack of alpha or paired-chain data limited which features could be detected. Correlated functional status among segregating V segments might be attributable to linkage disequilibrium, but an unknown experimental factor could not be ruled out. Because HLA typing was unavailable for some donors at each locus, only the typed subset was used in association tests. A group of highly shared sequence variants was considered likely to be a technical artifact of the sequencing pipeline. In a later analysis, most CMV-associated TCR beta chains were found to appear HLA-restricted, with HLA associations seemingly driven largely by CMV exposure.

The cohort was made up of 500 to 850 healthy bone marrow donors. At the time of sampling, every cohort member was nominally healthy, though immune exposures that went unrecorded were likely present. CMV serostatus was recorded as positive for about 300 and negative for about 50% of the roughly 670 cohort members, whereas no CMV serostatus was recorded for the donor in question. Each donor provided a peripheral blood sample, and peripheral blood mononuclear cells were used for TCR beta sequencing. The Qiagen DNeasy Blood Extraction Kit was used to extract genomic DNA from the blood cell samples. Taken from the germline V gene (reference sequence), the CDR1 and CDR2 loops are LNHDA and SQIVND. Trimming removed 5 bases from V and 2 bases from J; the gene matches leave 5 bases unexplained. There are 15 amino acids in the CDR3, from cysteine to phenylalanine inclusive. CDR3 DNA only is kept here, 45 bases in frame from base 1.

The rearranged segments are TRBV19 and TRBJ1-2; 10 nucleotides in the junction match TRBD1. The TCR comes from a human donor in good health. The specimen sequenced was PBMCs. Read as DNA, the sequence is TGTGCCAGTAGTCCCCGGGGACAGGGGAACTATGGCTACACCTTC. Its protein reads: CASSPRGQGNYGYTF.